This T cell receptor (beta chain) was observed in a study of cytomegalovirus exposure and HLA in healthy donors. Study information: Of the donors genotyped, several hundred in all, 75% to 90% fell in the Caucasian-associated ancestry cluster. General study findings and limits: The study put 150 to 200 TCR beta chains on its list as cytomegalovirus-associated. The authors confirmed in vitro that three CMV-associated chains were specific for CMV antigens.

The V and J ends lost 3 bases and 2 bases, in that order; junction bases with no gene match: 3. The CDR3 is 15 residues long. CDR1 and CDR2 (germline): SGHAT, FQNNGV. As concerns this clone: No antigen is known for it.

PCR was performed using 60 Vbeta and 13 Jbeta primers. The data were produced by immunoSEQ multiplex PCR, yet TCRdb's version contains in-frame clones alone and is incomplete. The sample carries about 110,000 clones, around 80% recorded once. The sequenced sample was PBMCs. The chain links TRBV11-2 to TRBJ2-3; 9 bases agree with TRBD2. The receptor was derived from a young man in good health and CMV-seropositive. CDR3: CASSFSGRPTDTQYF. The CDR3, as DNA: TGTGCCAGCAGCTTTAGCGGGAGACCCACAGATACGCAGTATTTT.